The 29 T cell receptor beta chains below all came from one sample that was sequenced in a study of shared clonotypes between healthy human individuals. It was CD45RO-negative cells, positively selected for CCR7, that made up naive CD8 cells, with terminally differentiated effector memory CD45RA+ cells excluded. Assay: immunoSEQ multiplex PCR; the TCRdb copy retains only in-frame clones and omits some. The sample includes around 600,000 clones, 95% of them seen just once. Sequenced: naive CD8+ T cells sorted from blood. Every receptor here comes from a young woman in good health.

The J gene is TRBJ2-5, the V gene TRBV28; 7 bases agree with TRBD1. The germline gives CDR1 MDHEN, CDR2 SYDVKM. The junction had 9 bases not matched to a gene; V was cut back by 6 bases and J by 5 bases. This CDR3 is 14 amino acids long. In nucleotides, the CDR3 is TGTGCCAGCAGCCCGACAGGGTTAGGGGAGACCCAGTACTTC. It yields the protein CASSPTGLGETQYF.

The chain carries TRBV4-2 and TRBJ2-5; no firm D call. The V end was cut by 6 bases, the J end by 6 bases, with 14 bases between. The germline gives CDR1 LGHNA, CDR2 YNFKEQ. This CDR3 is built from 13 residues. In DNA form, the CDR3 reads TGTGCCAGCAGTCAAAGGCAAGAAAAGACCCAGTACTTC. It encodes CASSQRQEKTQYF.

V gene TRBV2 combines with J gene TRBJ1-5; the match to TRBD1 covers 10 bases. V lost 6 bases and J lost 7; bases outside the gene matches: 6. The CDR3 spans 14 residues. CDR1 and CDR2 (germline): SNHLY, FYNNEI. The CDR3 region is CASSHGQGEQPQHF. CDR3 bases: TGTGCCAGCAGCCACGGACAGGGGGAACAGCCCCAGCATTTT.

The V call is TRBV28, the J call TRBJ1-5; D unresolved. V lost 3 bases, J lost 0 bases, and 12 bases lay in between. The CDR3 covers 16 residues. The germline V gene encodes CDR1 MDHEN and CDR2 SYDVKM. The CDR3 coding sequence is TGTGCCAGCAGTTTCGTTGTCGGATATAGCAATCAGCCCCAGCATTTT. The encoded protein is CASSFVVGYSNQPQHF.

The rearrangement links TRBV14 to TRBJ2-1, with 11 bases identical to TRBD2. CDR1 is SGHDN, CDR2 FVKESK, per germline. This CDR3 is 15 amino acids long. V trimming: 7 bases; J trimming: 7 bases; junction bases outside the gene matches: 9. For the CDR3, the DNA is TGTGCCAGCACACTAGCGGGAGACTTGAGGAATGAGCAGTTCTTC. Encoded protein: CASTLAGDLRNEQFF.

This chain joins TRBV27 and TRBJ2-7; the D gene is possibly TRBD1 (6 bases). Trimming pared 6 bases from V and 0 bases from J, leaving 27 bases between. CDR3 length: 19 amino acids. Germline V gene lookup returns CDR1 MNHEY and CDR2 SMNVEV (reference sequence). As DNA, the CDR3 is TGTGCCAGCAGCCATACTACTTCGCCGGGACAAGGATTCTCCTACGAGCAGTACTTC. Residues: CASSHTTSPGQGFSYEQYF.

The V gene is TRBV7-9, the J gene TRBJ1-2, with 7 bases aligning to TRBD1. The CDR3 has 15 amino acids. The junction had 8 bases not matched to a gene; V was cut back by 4 bases and J by 3 bases. Germline CDR1 and CDR2: SEHNR and FQNEAQ (reference sequence). Written as DNA, the CDR3 is TGTGCCAGCAGCTCCCCGGGACAGCGCGACTATGGCTACACCTTC. It is translated as CASSSPGQRDYGYTF.

This chain connects TRBV29-1 to TRBJ1-2, with D perhaps matching TRBD1 (5 bases). The V end was cut by 6 bases, the J end by 6 bases, with 14 bases between. The CDR3 loop spans 12 amino acids. Germline lookup yields CDR1 SQVTM and CDR2 ANQGSEA. The CDR3 sequence: CSVGLARDGYTF. The CDR3 bases are TGCAGCGTGGGACTAGCTAGGGATGGCTACACCTTC.

This chain joins TRBV2 and TRBJ2-3, with D tentatively TRBD1 (8 bases). Germline values: CDR1 SNHLY, CDR2 FYNNEI. V lost 2 bases, J lost 4 bases, and 13 bases lay in between. There are 15 residues in the CDR3. The CDR3 here is CASSEWTGRADTQYF. CDR3 nucleotides: TGTGCCAGCAGTGAATGGACAGGGAGGGCAGATACGCAGTATTTT.

The chain employs TRBV21-1 and TRBJ2-3; TRBD2 is taken as the D call from the table, unchecked against the DNA. TRBV21-1 is annotated as a pseudogene. This CDR3 is built from 16 residues. CDR3 in amino acids: CASSNFEEFSTDTQYF. The CDR3 DNA reads as TGTGCCAGCAGCAATTTTGAGGAGTTCAGCACAGATACGCAGTATTTT.

This clone was picked up a small number of times. At the DNA level, this CDR3 is encoded by other sequences in the same sample as well. The V and J genes are TRBV19 and TRBJ2-7, with D perhaps matching TRBD1 (6 bases). V was cut by 3 bases and J by 3 bases, with 6 bases left in between. This CDR3 comprises 12 residues. Per germline, CDR1 LNHDA and CDR2 SQIVND (reference sequence). In nucleotides, the CDR3 is TGTGCCAGTAGTATGGACAGCTACGAGCAGTACTTC. This sequence encodes CASSMDSYEQYF.

The V call is TRBV27, the J call TRBJ2-5, with unresolved D. The V gene lost 3 bases and the J gene lost 5 bases, with 16 bases spanning the gap. The CDR3 is 15 amino acids. Looked up from germline, CDR1 is MNHEY and CDR2 is SMNVEV (reference sequence). The CDR3 region is CASSLAFSDVETQYF. CDR3 DNA: TGTGCCAGCAGTTTGGCCTTTTCCGACGTTGAGACCCAGTACTTC.

A single count supports this clone. The CDR3 nucleotides read TGTGCCAGCAGTCCCACAGTAAGGGATGGCTACACCTTC. This translates into CASSPTVRDGYTF. The chain carries TRBV13 and TRBJ1-2; no definite D call. There are 13 residues in the CDR3. The V gene lost 6 bases and the J gene lost 6 bases, with 14 bases spanning the gap. Germline V gives CDR1 PRHDT, CDR2 FYEKMQ (reference sequence).

This clone was observed a handful of times. The genes are TRBV7-8 and TRBJ1-5; D not resolved. The length of the CDR3 is 15 residues. Trimming pared 1 base from V and 4 bases from J, leaving 11 bases between. The germline CDR1 and CDR2 sequences are SGHVS and FQNEAQ. CDR3 protein: CASSLVDRANQPQHF. In DNA, the CDR3 is TGTGCCAGCAGCTTAGTCGATCGGGCAAATCAGCCCCAGCATTTT.

The chain has TRBV13 and TRBJ1-1; D remains unclear. CDR3 length: 11 residues. CDR1 is PRHDT, CDR2 FYEKMQ, per germline (reference sequence). Trimming cost V 6 bases and J 1 base, with 3 bases left between them. In DNA form, the CDR3 reads TGTGCCAGCAGAGAGAACACTGAAGCTTTCTTT. It specifies CASRENTEAFF.

The V and J genes are TRBV9 and TRBJ2-1; a weak D match, TRBD2 (5 bases). The V gene lost 4 bases and the J gene lost 5 bases, with 13 bases spanning the gap. CDR3 length equals 14 residues. Germline assignment: CDR1 SGDLS and CDR2 YYNGEE. The CDR3 here is CASSRRSGNNEQFF. The CDR3 coding sequence is TGTGCCAGCAGCAGAAGGTCGGGGAACAATGAGCAGTTCTTC.

J is TRBJ1-5 and V is TRBV5-6; perhaps TRBD1 as D (6 bases). CDR3 size: 15 residues. Trimming took off 0 bases at V and 6 bases at J, with 13 bases between the two ends. The germline V gene has CDR1 SGHDT and CDR2 YYEEEE. CDR3 protein: CASSLAGQGVQPQHF. The DNA of the CDR3 is TGTGCCAGCAGCTTGGCGGGACAAGGAGTTCAGCCCCAGCATTTT.

J is TRBJ2-2 and V is TRBV4-1; 9 nucleotides match TRBD2. Unmatched junction bases numbered 6, after V lost 8 bases and J lost 2 bases. Germline lookup yields CDR1 MGHRA and CDR2 YSYEKL. CDR3 length: 15 residues. CDR3 residues: CASRRLADNTGELFF. CDR3 in DNA: TGCGCCAGCCGTAGACTAGCGGACAACACCGGGGAGCTGTTTTTT.

This chain joins TRBV5-5 and TRBJ2-7; TRBD2 matches 14 bases. This CDR3 contains 17 residues. The trim removed 1 base at V and 0 bases at J, leaving 3 bases unmatched. Germline lookup yields CDR1 SGHKS and CDR2 YYEKEE (reference sequence). The CDR3 sequence: CASSLTTSGRASYEQYF. CDR3 nucleotides: TGTGCCAGCAGCTTGACGACTAGCGGGAGGGCCTCCTACGAGCAGTACTTC.

In its sample, this clone was seen once. This chain joins TRBV19 and TRBJ2-3, with 8 bases identical to TRBD2. Looked up from germline, CDR1 is LNHDA and CDR2 is SQIVND (reference sequence). V shed 5 bases, J shed 3 bases, and the junction held 16 bases outside the gene matches. The CDR3 spans 18 residues. Here the CDR3 reads CASSGGDVGTRTTDTQYF. CDR3 in DNA: TGTGCCAGTAGTGGTGGCGACGTAGGGACTAGGACAACAGATACGCAGTATTTT.

This chain links TRBV6-5 with TRBJ2-2; D gene uncertain. The V and J ends lost 5 bases and 8 bases respectively, with 9 bases between them. CDR3 length: 12 amino acids. Germline-derived CDR1 and CDR2 are MNHEY and SVGAGI. The CDR3 DNA reads as TGTGCCAGCAGTCAGGCCGGGGGGGAGCTGTTTTTT. This sequence encodes CASSQAGGELFF.

This clone has just one count. The V and J genes are TRBV11-2 and TRBJ2-7, with 7 bases that match TRBD2. The CDR3 runs 12 residues. V was pared by 3 bases and J by 5 bases, with 1 base of the junction left unmatched. Germline values: CDR1 SGHAT, CDR2 FQNNGV. In DNA, the CDR3 is TGTGCCAGCAGCTTTGGGGGGGACGAGCAGTACTTC. It is translated as CASSFGGDEQYF.

V is TRBV5-1 and J is TRBJ1-1; 8 bases match TRBD1. From germline, CDR1 is SGHRS and CDR2 YFSETQ. Unmatched junction bases numbered 3, after V lost 6 bases and J lost 2 bases. This CDR3 has 13 amino acids. The CDR3 coding sequence is TGCGCCAGCACCACAGGGGGTAACACTGAAGCTTTCTTT. It encodes CASTTGGNTEAFF. Full variable domain (rest looked up from reference TRBV5-1 and TRBJ1-1): KAGVTQTPRYLIKTRGQQVTLSCSPISGHRSVSWYQQTPGQGLQFLFEYFSETQRNKGNFPGRFSGRQFSNSRSEMNVSTLELGDSALYLCASTTGGNTEAFFGQGTRLTVV.

This chain connects TRBV5-1 to TRBJ2-7; a weak D match, TRBD2 (5 bases). This CDR3 has 16 residues. V lost 4 bases to trimming and J lost 2 bases, with 19 bases between them. Germline CDR1 is SGHRS and CDR2 is YFSETQ. The CDR3 loop is CASSLTGSSTPYEQYF. In DNA form, the CDR3 reads TGCGCCAGCAGCCTCACGGGGAGCTCTACCCCCTACGAGCAGTACTTC.

V is TRBV27 and J is TRBJ1-5; unclear D gene. Germline assignment: CDR1 MNHEY and CDR2 SMNVEV (reference sequence). V lost 2 bases to trimming and J lost 5 bases, with 10 bases between them. CDR3 length: 14 residues. CDR3 DNA: TGTGCCAGCAGTTTAAATCCGAGTTATCAGCCCCAGCATTTT. This translates into CASSLNPSYQPQHF.

The gene calls are TRBV28 and TRBJ2-7; 7 positions agree with TRBD2. V shed 3 bases and J 0 bases; nucleotides not matched to a gene: 8. Germline CDR1 is MDHEN and CDR2 is SYDVKM. The CDR3 is 16 amino acids. The CDR3 DNA follows: TGTGCCAGCAGTTTCCAAGGGCGGGAGCTCTCCTACGAGCAGTACTTC. This translates into CASSFQGRELSYEQYF.

The chain recombines TRBV6-1 with TRBJ2-3; D may be TRBD2 (5 bases). Trimming cost V 3 bases and J 4 bases, with 11 bases left between them. The CDR3 is 14 amino acids. CDR1 and CDR2 from the germline V gene are MNHNS and SASEGT. The CDR3 region has the DNA TGTGCCAGCAGTGATTTCAAGGGAGCAGATACGCAGTATTTT. It translates to CASSDFKGADTQYF.

This clone was counted once. This chain links TRBV28 with TRBJ2-1; D gene uncertain. V lost 2 bases, J lost 12 bases, and 14 bases lay in between. Germline CDR1 and CDR2: MDHEN and SYDVKM. The CDR3 contains 13 residues. The CDR3 nucleotides read TGTGCCAGCAGTTTAGGCCAGATTGAGTGGCAGTTCTTC. It translates to CASSLGQIEWQFF.

V gene TRBV4-1 combines with J gene TRBJ2-7; D unclear. Germline CDR1 reads MGHRA; CDR2 reads YSYEKL. CDR3 length equals 13 residues. Trimming removed 2 bases from V and 3 bases from J, with 8 bases in between. CDR3 residues: CASSQRLRYEQYF. CDR3 bases: TGCGCCAGCAGCCAACGGTTGCGCTACGAGCAGTACTTC.